This T cell receptor beta chain stems from a study of blood T cell repertoires in COVID-19. Study summary: Italy, Spain and the United States were the sources of the convalescent and acute COVID-19 samples. T cells, B-cell-depleted T cells, or PBMCs provided the cDNA or gDNA that served as material.

In the study's own analysis: Nucleated cell counts were estimated from reference gene primer amplification. The repertoire was sequenced with immunoSEQ multiplex PCR; TCRdb's copy has only in-frame clones and lacks some. V and J calls and clone size are those listed in that table; D and trimming were worked out from the DNA. Of around 72,000 clones listed, approximately 87% are singletons. V was clipped by 5 bases and J by 0 bases, with 17 bases between them. The CDR3 is made up of 16 amino acids. The V gene's germline CDR1 is MDHEN and CDR2 SYDVKM. This sequence joins TRBV28 and TRBJ2-7; tentative D call: TRBD2 (6 bases). The TCR originated in a man aged 50 to 60 with active COVID-19. Input material: peripheral blood. DNA of the CDR3: TGTGCCAGCAGTCGCTTGGGGACTCATAGCTCCTACGAGCAGTACTTC. Its translation is CASSRLGTHSSYEQYF.